This T cell receptor beta chain comes out of a study of beta chain features in type 1 diabetes. Points from the study as a whole: Moderate but significant shortening of TCRB CDR3s was recorded in all four CD4+ subsets from Type 1 diabetes patients.

The whole isolated RNA underwent reverse transcription, so sequencing captured expressed TCRB transcripts. Naive, central memory and regulatory T cell samples came to a mean of approximately 4 million reads. Here immunoSEQ multiplex PCR was the method, and the copy in TCRdb shows in-frame clones only, minus some. The profile shows just under 150,000 clones, 13% of them singletons. Unmatched junction bases numbered 4, after V lost 6 bases and J lost 3 bases. Germline CDR1 MNHNY, CDR2 SVGAGI (reference sequence). The CDR3 is 15 amino acids. There are a few counts of this clone. The antigen is unknown. This chain links TRBV6-6 with TRBJ2-1; 11 positions agree with TRBD2. The TCR was taken from a man between 18 and 35 years old with type 1 diabetes. The sample comprised central memory CD4+ T cells from blood. The CDR3 here is CASRYGTSGYNEQFF. The CDR3 bases are TGTGCCAGCAGGTACGGGACTAGCGGCTACAATGAGCAGTTCTTC.